These 30 T cell receptor beta chains were all obtained from the same sample, sequenced in a study of shared clonotypes between healthy human individuals. In the naive CD8 group, cells lacked CD45RO and were positively selected for CCR7, so terminally differentiated effector memory CD45RA+ cells were left out. TCRdb keeps only in-frame clones here, not all; method: immunoSEQ multiplex PCR. Of around 1.9 million clones listed, just under 95% are singletons. The sample taken for sequencing was naive CD8+ T cells from PBMCs. The receptors derive from a young man in good health. Some clones in this sample may be carry-over from other donors' samples.

V gene TRBV19 combines with J gene TRBJ1-5; the D gene is possibly TRBD1 (5 bases). Germline V gene lookup returns CDR1 LNHDA and CDR2 SQIVND (reference sequence). The CDR3 sequence is 14 residues long. V was cut by 7 bases and J by 6 bases, with 16 bases left in between. CDR3 residues: CASTWGPTGQPQHF. DNA of the CDR3: TGTGCCAGTACCTGGGGCCCGACGGGTCAGCCCCAGCATTTT.

The CDR3: CASSPRPTRGSYNEQFF. The CDR3 DNA reads as TGTGCCAGCTCACCCCGCCCCACGCGGGGGTCCTACAATGAGCAGTTCTTC. The V call is TRBV18, the J call TRBJ2-1; TRBD2 matches at 7 bases. Germline CDR1 KGHSH, CDR2 LQKENI. CDR3 size: 17 residues. V lost 3 bases and J lost 1; bases outside the gene matches: 9. Full variable domain (missing parts from reference TRBV18 and TRBJ2-1): NAGVMQNPRHLVRRRGQEARLRCSPMKGHSHVYWYRQLPEEGLKFMVYLQKENIIDESGMPKERFSAEFPKEGPSILRIQQVVRGDSAAYFCASSPRPTRGSYNEQFFGPGTRLTVL.

The chain couples TRBV28 to TRBJ2-2; unclear D gene. There are 11 residues in the CDR3. Trimming shortened V by 5 bases and J by 7 bases, and 5 bases separated the two germline ends. The V gene's germline CDR1 is MDHEN and CDR2 SYDVKM. CDR3 nucleotide sequence: TGTGCCAGCAGTGCAGTCGGGGAGCTGTTTTTT. This translates into CASSAVGELFF.

The chain has TRBV9 and TRBJ2-1; D might be TRBD2 (6 bases). Germline loops: CDR1 SGDLS, CDR2 YYNGEE. The CDR3 runs to 15 residues. Between the trimmed V and J ends, which lost 3 bases and 7 bases, there was a span of 17 bases. CDR3 protein: CASSAQSKAGNEQFF. As DNA, the CDR3 is TGTGCCAGCAGCGCCCAATCAAAGGCGGGGAATGAGCAGTTCTTC.

The rearrangement links TRBV27 to TRBJ2-7; TRBD2 matches at 7 bases. The CDR3 has 14 amino acids. The junction had 6 bases not matched to a gene; V was cut back by 5 bases and J by 2 bases. CDR1 is MNHEY and CDR2 is SMNVEV in the germline V gene (reference sequence). Here the CDR3 reads CASSHGLVPYEQYF. Here the CDR3 DNA reads TGTGCCAGCAGTCACGGACTAGTACCCTACGAGCAGTACTTC.

In the case of this clone: The same CDR3 also results from other DNA sequences found in this sample. The rearrangement links TRBV27 to TRBJ2-1, with 11 bases matching TRBD2. Germline assignment: CDR1 MNHEY and CDR2 SMNVEV (reference sequence). The V segment lost 6 bases and the J segment 4 bases; nucleotides outside the gene matches: 2. The CDR3 is 14 residues long. The CDR3 loop is CASSGTSGYNEQFF. The CDR3 nucleotides read TGTGCCAGCAGCGGGACTAGCGGTTACAATGAGCAGTTCTTC.

The V call is TRBV11-2, the J call TRBJ1-3, with D maybe TRBD1 (6 bases). The CDR3 is 16 residues long. V dropped 5 bases and J dropped 1 base, with 15 bases sitting between them. Germline V gene lookup returns CDR1 SGHAT and CDR2 FQNNGV. CDR3 in DNA: TGTGCCAGCAGCCGAGGGAGGGGGACTTCTGGAAACACCATATATTTT. The encoded protein is CASSRGRGTSGNTIYF.

The rearrangement uses TRBV18 and TRBJ2-1; D gene uncertain. The V gene's germline CDR1 is KGHSH and CDR2 LQKENI. The germline V and J ends were trimmed by 2 bases and 0 bases, with 8 bases remaining between them. The CDR3 covers 15 residues. CDR3 sequence (DNA): TGTGCCAGCTCACCAGGGGTGAGCTCCTACAATGAGCAGTTCTTC. Residues: CASSPGVSSYNEQFF.

The sample holds one count of this clone. The V call is TRBV6-5, the J call TRBJ1-1; D is uncertain. The germline gives CDR1 MNHEY, CDR2 SVGAGI. This CDR3 is built from 15 residues. The germline V and J ends were trimmed by 0 bases and 2 bases, with 10 bases remaining between them. CDR3 loop: CASSYSLNLNTEAFF. Here the CDR3 DNA reads TGTGCCAGCAGTTACTCGCTGAATTTAAACACTGAAGCTTTCTTT.

V usage is TRBV27 and J usage is TRBJ2-1, with a weak D call TRBD2 (5 bases). The CDR3 runs to 14 residues. The V end lost 7 bases, the J end lost 4 bases, and 14 bases lay between the germline ends. Germline CDR1 MNHEY, CDR2 SMNVEV (reference sequence). The CDR3 reads CASIPGRGYNEQFF. The CDR3 DNA reads TGTGCCAGCATCCCGGGCCGGGGATACAATGAGCAGTTCTTC.

A note on this clone: The sample has other DNA sequences that encode this CDR3 too. V is TRBV11-2 and J is TRBJ2-1, with D unclear. There are 12 residues in the CDR3. From germline, CDR1 is SGHAT and CDR2 FQNNGV. V lost 1 base to trimming and J lost 6 bases, with 4 bases between them. The CDR3 loop reads CASSLGTNEQFF. In nucleotides, the CDR3 is TGTGCCAGCAGCTTAGGGACCAATGAGCAGTTCTTC.

The chain joins TRBV7-9 to TRBJ1-1, with 7 bases that match TRBD1. Germline CDR1 SEHNR, CDR2 FQNEAQ (reference sequence). With 7 bases clipped from V and 3 bases from J, the junction kept 5 bases outside the gene matches. CDR3 length: 13 residues. The CDR3 DNA is TGTGCCAGCACCGAAGACAGGGACACTGAAGCTTTCTTT. It codes for CASTEDRDTEAFF.

J is TRBJ1-1 and V is TRBV6-5, with 10 bases that match TRBD1. CDR3 length equals 13 residues. Germline V gene sequence: CDR1 MNHEY, CDR2 SVGAGI. J lost 7 bases, V lost 6 bases, and 5 bases had no gene match. The CDR3 sequence is CASRRQGASEAFF. CDR3 nucleotide sequence: TGTGCCAGCAGGAGACAGGGGGCTAGTGAAGCTTTCTTT.

The gene calls are TRBV19 and TRBJ1-1; 7 bases align to TRBD1. Germline V gene lookup returns CDR1 LNHDA and CDR2 SQIVND (reference sequence). Losses at the gene ends were 8 bases for V and 6 bases for J; bases not matched to a gene: 18. This CDR3 comprises 16 residues. The chain's CDR3 is CASSLGWGQPRAEAFF. DNA for the CDR3: TGTGCCAGTTCACTTGGTTGGGGACAGCCGAGGGCTGAAGCTTTCTTT.

This chain uses TRBV2 with TRBJ1-1; D is uncertain. Germline-derived CDR1 and CDR2 are SNHLY and FYNNEI. V dropped 6 bases and J dropped 1 base, with 12 bases sitting between them. The CDR3 is made up of 14 amino acids. CDR3 coding DNA: TGTGCCAGCAGGGACCAATTGGAGAACACTGAAGCTTTCTTT. Translating gives CASRDQLENTEAFF.

V usage is TRBV7-9 and J usage is TRBJ2-5; 9 bases map to TRBD2. Germline values: CDR1 SEHNR, CDR2 FQNEAQ (reference sequence). The CDR3 is 14 amino acids. Trimming removed 7 bases from V and 5 bases from J; junction bases left unmatched: 8. DNA of the CDR3: TGTGCCAGCACTTCTGCGGGAGGGCAGGAGACCCAGTACTTC. Amino acids: CASTSAGGQETQYF.

V gene TRBV6-1 combines with J gene TRBJ2-7, with D possibly matching TRBD1 (6 bases). Per the germline V gene, CDR1 is MNHNS and CDR2 is SASEGT. V shed 3 bases and J shed 5 bases, with 23 bases lying between them. This CDR3 comprises 17 residues. CDR3 in amino acids: CASSEGSSWTEEDEQYF. The DNA for the CDR3 is TGTGCCAGCAGTGAGGGCTCTTCTTGGACAGAGGAGGACGAGCAGTACTTC.

The chain links TRBV19 to TRBJ1-4; no definite D call. CDR3 length equals 15 residues. The V end was cut by 3 bases, the J end by 0 bases, with 8 bases between. Germline V gene lookup returns CDR1 LNHDA and CDR2 SQIVND (reference sequence). This CDR3 is CASSIRHSTNEKLFF. CDR3 in DNA: TGTGCCAGTAGTATCAGACATTCAACTAATGAAAAACTGTTTTTT.

The chain links TRBV28 to TRBJ2-7; D is perhaps TRBD2 (6 bases). V was cut by 6 bases and J by 3 bases, with 15 bases left in between. Germline CDR1 is MDHEN and CDR2 is SYDVKM. The CDR3 loop spans 14 amino acids. CDR3 in amino acids: CASRPVSGVYEQYF. CDR3 coding DNA: TGTGCCAGCAGACCTGTTAGCGGTGTCTACGAGCAGTACTTC.

The rearrangement joins TRBV28 to TRBJ2-1, with 10 bases lining up with TRBD2. The CDR3 totals 15 residues. Germline loops: CDR1 MDHEN, CDR2 SYDVKM. V lost 7 bases, J lost 4 bases, and 7 bases stayed unmatched. As DNA, the CDR3 is TGTGCCAGCACCCTTGGACTAGCGGAGTACAATGAGCAGTTCTTC. Translated, it gives CASTLGLAEYNEQFF. The whole variable domain, remainder taken from reference TRBV28 and TRBJ2-1, is DVKVTQSSRYLVKRTGEKVFLECVQDMDHENMFWYRQDPGLGLRLIYFSYDVKMKEKGDIPEGYSVSREKKERFSLILESASTNQTSMYLCASTLGLAEYNEQFFGPGTRLTVL.

The chain joins TRBV4-1 to TRBJ2-7, with 9 bases identical to TRBD1. J was trimmed by 4 bases and V by 3 bases; bases with no gene match: 10. Germline CDR1 is MGHRA and CDR2 is YSYEKL. This CDR3 has 16 residues. As DNA, the CDR3 is TGCGCCAGCAGCCAGGGAACAGGGGGCACGGGTTACGAGCAGTACTTC. This sequence encodes CASSQGTGGTGYEQYF.

This clone came up once. V usage is TRBV4-2 and J usage is TRBJ1-1; weak D call: TRBD1 (5 bases). CDR3 length equals 15 residues. V gave up 4 bases and J gave up 3 bases, with 15 bases separating them. Germline V lookup: CDR1 LGHNA, CDR2 YNFKEQ. This chain's CDR3 is CASSLSGGSYTEAFF. The CDR3 DNA is TGTGCCAGCAGCCTCTCCGGGGGGTCGTACACTGAAGCTTTCTTT.

The chain employs TRBV7-9 and TRBJ2-7; the match to TRBD1 covers 7 bases. CDR1 SEHNR and CDR2 FQNEAQ come from the germline V gene (reference sequence). V lost 4 bases to trimming and J lost 6 bases; unmatched junction nucleotides: 12. The CDR3 length is 15 residues. The CDR3 here is CASSSDRIAPTEQYF. CDR3 DNA: TGTGCCAGCAGCTCGGACAGGATCGCCCCCACCGAGCAGTACTTC.

The sample holds a few counts of this clone. V usage is TRBV12-5 and J usage is TRBJ2-1; no clear D gene. This CDR3 contains 12 residues. V was cut by 3 bases and J by 10 bases, with 10 bases left in between. Germline V gives CDR1 LGHNT, CDR2 FRNRAP. The CDR3 loop reads CASGLGGSEQFF. The CDR3 region has the DNA TGTGCTAGTGGTTTAGGCGGAAGCGAGCAGTTCTTC.

The chain links TRBV7-9 to TRBJ2-7; D unclear. The V gene lost 2 bases and the J gene lost 0 bases, with 17 bases spanning the gap. The germline V gene encodes CDR1 SEHNR and CDR2 FQNEAQ (reference sequence). The CDR3 loop spans 17 amino acids. The CDR3 loop is CASSLSSLPGASYEQYF. The CDR3 region has the DNA TGTGCCAGCAGCTTAAGCTCGTTACCAGGTGCCTCCTACGAGCAGTACTTC.

This chain uses TRBV9 with TRBJ1-1, with D possibly being TRBD1 (6 bases). Trimming removed 1 base from V and 5 bases from J, with 15 bases in between. CDR1 is SGDLS and CDR2 is YYNGEE in the germline V gene. This CDR3 has 15 residues. CDR3 nucleotides: TGTGCCAGCAGCGTATCCGGAACAGGGAAAACTGAAGCTTTCTTT. Protein: CASSVSGTGKTEAFF.

This clone has a single count. The chain couples TRBV12-5 to TRBJ2-3; 10 bases line up with TRBD2. Trimming removed 5 bases from V and 10 bases from J; junction bases left unmatched: 9. This CDR3 has 14 residues. In germline, CDR1 is LGHNT, CDR2 FRNRAP. The CDR3 loop reads CASGGGLAGVAQYF. The CDR3, as DNA: TGTGCTAGTGGTGGGGGGCTAGCGGGAGTCGCGCAGTATTTT.

The V call is TRBV5-5, the J call TRBJ2-3, with 7 bases identical to TRBD2. Germline V gene lookup returns CDR1 SGHKS and CDR2 YYEKEE (reference sequence). The CDR3 is 18 residues long. V was clipped by 5 bases and J by 3 bases; unmatched bases: 18. In DNA, the CDR3 is TGTGCCAGCAGTTGGGTTGATGTGGGGGAGGGCCTGACAGATACGCAGTATTTT. Translated: CASSWVDVGEGLTDTQYF.

The chain carries TRBV9 and TRBJ2-3; 8 nucleotides agree with TRBD1. Germline CDR1 and CDR2: SGDLS and YYNGEE. V lost 0 bases to trimming and J lost 4 bases; unmatched junction nucleotides: 4. This CDR3 is 15 amino acids long. This chain's CDR3 is CASSVAPRGPDTQYF. The CDR3, as DNA: TGTGCCAGCAGCGTAGCTCCCAGGGGGCCAGATACGCAGTATTTT.

The V and J genes are TRBV5-6 and TRBJ1-1; D not resolved. In germline, CDR1 is SGHDT, CDR2 YYEEEE. CDR3 size: 16 residues. V shed 4 bases and J shed 0 bases, with 16 bases lying between them. DNA for the CDR3: TGTGCCAGCAGCCTTGATGGACTAGGATTGAACACTGAAGCTTTCTTT. Protein product: CASSLDGLGLNTEAFF.